The clone carrying this TCR beta chain was picked up a small number of times. The length of the CDR3 is 15 residues. Germline loops: CDR1 SGHTA, CDR2 FQGNSA. Trimming removed 4 bases at V and 0 bases at J, with 10 bases between. Primed by a sample-barcoded 5' primer and a J-beta primer mix, a second PCR proceeded for about 6 to 12 cycles. A template-switch adaptor containing 12 random nucleotides labeled each cDNA molecule. One entry per CDR3 protein results from TCRdb running MiXCR on the 5' RACE reads. The data hold 250,000 to 300,000 distinct CDR3 sequences, with roughly 26% observed a single time. This entry comes from a study of blood T cells in healthy people across ages. Background on the study: When template switching was applied, about one barcoded beta molecule was captured per two T cells.

The rearrangement joins TRBV7-2 to TRBJ2-4; the D call may be TRBD1 or TRBD2 (5 bases each). Sequencing was done on a sample of blood. This sequence originates from a woman aged 70 to 79 in good health. The CDR3 loop is CASSSLGTAKNIQYF. The CDR3, as DNA: TGTGCCAGCAGCTCCCTCGGGACAGCCAAAAACATTCAGTACTTC.